Sequencing of this TCR beta chain was carried out in a study of neurological immune-mediated disorders. Note on this clonotype: Its antigen is not identified. A much larger clone differs by one base, so this may be a read error.

Overall study findings and caveats: The most TCR clonal expansion was seen in HTLV-1-associated myelopathy, and the least was seen in multiple sclerosis, which fell below healthy controls. Expanded clones shared no identical CDR3 amino acid sequences across subjects, which suggested private TCR-beta repertoires in all groups.

5'RACE generated cDNA with 10-nucleotide random UMIs. Each CDR3 protein is one row after TCRdb ran MiXCR on the 5' RACE reads. The sample consists of about 59,000 distinct CDR3 sequences, approximately 25% of them appearing once. Documented time point: technical triplicate 2. The unsorted libraries were produced from 2 million PBMCs held at -80 C. The sequenced material came from PBMCs. The TCR sequence derives from a man in his sixties with HTLV-1-associated myelopathy (HAM/TSP).

The CDR3 region is CARSIQGESRETQYF. CDR3 sequence (DNA): TGTGCCAGAAGTATACAGGGGGAGTCACGAGAGACCCAGTACTTC. The J gene is TRBJ2-5, the V gene TRBV28; 8 bases match TRBD1. This CDR3 is 15 amino acids long. CDR1 and CDR2 from the germline V gene are MDHEN and SYDVKM. V dropped 9 bases and J dropped 4; count of bases not matched to a gene: 13.